This T cell receptor (beta chain) was recorded in a study of OX40 agonist ivuxolimab in advanced cancers. Broader study findings: The mean number of expanded clones was higher in CD8+ T cells than in CD4+.

As regards this clone: The target antigen is unknown.

Method: immunoSEQ multiplex PCR; TCRdb's copy keeps in-frame clones and lacks some. In the table there are more than 45,000 clones, 88% of which are singletons. The receptor was isolated from an adult with an advanced solid tumor such as melanoma, head and neck, liver or kidney cancer. Sample: CD4+ or CD8+ T cells sorted from blood, taken in a trial of the OX40 agonist ivuxolimab.

The CDR3 is CASSRAGIGNEQFF. CDR3 DNA: TGTGCCAGTAGCCGGGCTGGGATTGGCAATGAGCAGTTCTTC. The chain joins TRBV19 to TRBJ2-1; D unclear. Germline CDR1 and CDR2: LNHDA and SQIVND (reference sequence). The CDR3 runs 14 residues. Deletions cut 6 bases from V and 6 bases from J, with 15 bases between.